This TCR beta chain was captured by sequencing in a study of response to subunit inactivated influenza vaccine. To note about this clonotype: Its antigen is not identified.

From the RT-PCR reads, TCRdb called clonotypes with MiXCR, one entry per CDR3 protein. The sample includes about 540,000 distinct CDR3 sequences, under 30% of them seen just once. The CDR3 runs 17 residues. CDR1 DFQATT and CDR2 SNEGSKA come from the germline V gene (reference sequence). V trimming: 2 bases; J trimming: 3 bases; junction bases outside the gene matches: 12. Study-wide findings and caveats: There was a suggestion from the authors that each seasonal influenza vaccination recruits few new T cells.

A further study also used this sample, focusing on T cells expressing NK-cell markers. Per that paper: Generation of TCR beta cDNA was performed by 5'RACE template switching incorporating UMIs. What remained unclear was the HCMV specificity of expanded NKG2C+ T cell clones.

Sequences were derived from CD4+ T cells sorted from PBMCs, sampled about 13 days after vaccination. This sequence was found in a man aged 45-65 years who received an inactivated influenza vaccine. The rearrangement links TRBV20-1 to TRBJ2-1; the match to TRBD1 covers 8 bases. CDR3 residues: CSARPRLGGQGYNEQFF. For the CDR3, the DNA is TGCAGTGCTAGACCGCGCCTCGGAGGACAGGGCTACAATGAGCAGTTCTTC.